This entry concerns a single T cell receptor beta chain. Which antigen it targets is not known. The sample holds no much larger clone one base away, and base qualities are not on file. The method behind the library was the immunoSEQ multiplex PCR assay. For the multiplex PCR, a mixture combining 60 forward primers for TCR Vbeta segments and 13 reverse primers for TCR Jbeta segments was used. The CDR3 region of rearranged TCR beta genes was amplified from genomic DNA with a multiplex PCR assay. The amplified TCR beta libraries were sequenced on the Illumina HiSeq System as 87-base-pair reads. In the original analysis: In a later analysis, tens of millions of unique TCR beta chains were counted across the approximately 640 repertoires, and roughly 10 million of these chains were shared by at least two donors. Raw reads were error-corrected and collapsed into unique sequences by a nearest-neighbor algorithm in which closely related sequences were merged to remove PCR and sequencing errors. To assign V, D and J gene segments, CDR3 sequences were aligned to IMGT reference sequences. For a sequence to be retained, at least a six-nucleotide match to both a V gene segment and a J gene segment was required. A rearrangement counted as productive if the CDR3 had no stop codons and remained in frame with V and J, and every other rearrangement counted as non-productive. Following IMGT convention, CDR3 was defined as the stretch from the second conserved V-encoded cysteine up to the conserved J-encoded phenylalanine. The earlier analysis of some 580 of the donors excluded any sequence lacking an unambiguous match to a single V gene segment. In an earlier analysis of around 590 of the donors, a V segment was called functional when productive rearrangements were above 56.7%, and segregating when the standard deviation between donors exceeded 5%. To diagnose cytomegalovirus status from the catalog of TCR beta chain sequences, a statistical classification framework was built. V and J gene assignment, in a later analysis, came from comparing TCR nucleotide sequences with IMGT/GENE-DB human TR gene sequences. In a later analysis, CDR3 sequences and most-parsimonious VDJ recombination scenarios were assigned using the TCRdist pipeline. In a later analysis, each TCR beta chain was defined by its CDR3 amino acid sequence together with its V-gene family, and reads without a unique V-gene family were excluded. To address suspected cross-contamination and a sequencing artifact, a later analysis removed approximately 590 highly shared, low-generation-probability nucleotide sequences. A later analysis calculated a clonal expansion index for each public chain from normalized within-repertoire ranks of inferred template counts. In a later analysis, generation probabilities were computed using a VDJ recombination model fitted to out-of-frame rearrangements, and the results were checked against IGoR. In a later analysis, hypergeometric tests were used to score TCR-TCR, TCR-HLA and TCR-CMV co-occurrence, with a repertoire-size bias correction applied to TCR pairs. A later analysis estimated false discovery rates by permuting HLA or CMV assignments 20 times. A later analysis grouped co-occurring TCRs with DBSCAN, adding TCRdist sequence similarity when clustering within HLA-allele-positive subsets. For co-occurrence clustering, repertoires with fewer than 30,000 or more than 120,000 public chains were excluded, along with five repertoires with anomalous nucleotide sharing. The table was pulled from immuneACCESS by TCRdb, which kept in-frame rearrangements only. Such tables lose some clones; where checked, under half of the loss comes from unresolved V genes, and the rest has no known cause. D and trimming come from the DNA, and the V and J calls and clone size come from that table. The sample table contains just over 95,000 clones; only one count was recorded for approximately 81% of them. The ten largest clonotypes hold about 4% of the sample.

The cohort comprised some 730 healthy bone marrow donors. At the time of sampling, all cohort members were nominally healthy, though unrecorded immune exposures were likely present. The donor was CMV seropositive and belonged to the group of 250 to 300 seropositive cohort members. Each donor provided a peripheral blood sample, and peripheral blood mononuclear cells were used for TCR beta sequencing. The Qiagen DNeasy Blood Extraction Kit was used to extract genomic DNA from the blood cell samples. The data were taken from a study of cytomegalovirus exposure and HLA in healthy donors (dated by TCRdb to 2016 to 2017). In terms of the full investigation: An earlier analysis of approximately 600 of the donors reported about 290 Gb of sequence data and more than 90 million unique TCR beta sequences from roughly 200 million T cells. Approximately 310 gigabases of sequencing data and around 80 million unique TCR sequences made up an early release that covered 500 to 700 HLA-typed donors. The genetic ancestry cluster associated with self-reported Caucasian donors included 80% to 90% of the roughly 360 genotyped donors. The study aimed to test whether cataloging public T cell receptors could reveal signatures of past pathogen exposure. The study used immunosequencing to profile the T cell repertoires of about 670 subjects and linked those repertoires to cytomegalovirus serostatus. A separate validation cohort of 100 to 150 different subjects was used in addition to the 666-subject first cohort. To predict cytomegalovirus infection status, the study combined high-throughput TCR immunosequencing, statistical association of individual TCRs with disease status, and machine learning. In a later analysis, previously published TCR beta repertoires from several hundred donors were re-analyzed and high-resolution HLA genotyping was added so that TCR occurrence patterns could be studied. Rather than drawing on any new phenotypic data, the later analysis identified candidate immune exposures from TCR beta sequences and the way those sequences occurred across donors. An earlier analysis of 587 of the donors used high-throughput TCR beta sequencing to judge whether each TCR beta V gene segment behaved as functional or pseudogenic. Donor age, sex, ethnicity and CMV serostatus were compiled together with the repertoire data. A later genetic analysis used genome-wide SNP genotypes for about 65% of the 666 donors, treating that subset as a discovery cohort. Every discovery cohort repertoire had been produced on one sequencing platform. Class I and class II HLA loci were covered by the typing at four-digit resolution. Typing coverage varied by locus: roughly 629-630 donors for A, B, C, DRB1 and DQB1; about 520 for DQA1; more than 600 for DPA1; 400 to 480 for DPB1. A handful of DR-DQ haplotypes were handled as single units for association and clustering because linkage in the cohort was strong. Among 300 to 450 genotyped donors of the cohort, an average of 235,054 unique TCR beta nucleotide sequences were sequenced per donor, 15% to 20% of them non-productive. Broader findings and caveats from the paper: Cytomegalovirus status was reported to be diagnosed by the classifier with high specificity and sensitivity in both the original and validation cohorts. In a later analysis, HLA-associated TCR beta chains showed more clonal expansion and lower generation probabilities than non-associated chains that were equally common. According to a later genetic analysis, donors in an Asian-associated ancestry cluster had fewer N-insertions in productive TCRs than the approximately 670-donor mean. V-gene and J-gene trimming of TCR beta chains was associated with a missense DCLRE1C variant in a later genetic analysis, and the association was replicated in an independent cohort. According to a later analysis, most CMV-associated TCR beta chains appeared to be HLA-restricted, and the HLA associations seemed to be driven largely by CMV exposure. According to a later analysis, TCR association rates differed among HLA loci, with DRB1 alleles showing the most associated TCRs and HLA-C alleles showing the fewest. Broadly in line with IMGT annotations, most TCR beta V segments showed up in productive rearrangements about 87% or about 30% of the time in an earlier analysis of approximately 640 of the donors. A cluster of highly shared sequence variants was judged likely to represent a technical artifact of the sequencing pipeline. Some IMGT-functional V segments, including TRBV6-2 and TRBV6-3, could not be told apart with the 87-base-pair reads, so those segments were excluded. According to a later analysis, parvovirus B19, influenza, CMV and Epstein-Barr virus appeared linked to several top co-occurrence clusters. Most TCR sequences were seen in very few donors, while some public TCRs were found in many individuals. Correlated functional status among segregating V segments might reflect linkage disequilibrium, but an unknown experimental factor could not be ruled out. In vitro tests confirmed that a few of the cytomegalovirus-associated TCR beta chains recognize cytomegalovirus antigens. Because HLA typing was unavailable for some donors at each locus, only the typed subset was used in association tests. Sequencing depth was assumed to be roughly uniform across donors in the presence/absence analyses, though that assumption may not hold. For the cohort, immune exposure information was limited to CMV serostatus. A further reported finding was that TCR beta sequences accurately predicted the HLA-A and HLA-B alleles for most subjects in the first cohort. Because counts were too low, roughly 18 rarely observed V segments, including chromosome 9 orphons, were left out of the earlier analysis of about 620 of the donors. Assigning TCR associations to individual alleles was difficult when HLA alleles, especially DR and DQ, strongly co-occurred. The cohort was sequenced for TCR beta chains only, and without alpha or paired-chain data the features that could be detected were limited. The study gave a list of about 150 TCR beta chains associated with cytomegalovirus. At a false discovery rate of 0.05, a later analysis linked fewer than 20,000 TCR beta sequences to specific HLA alleles. According to the authors, the approach could potentially be generalized to other disease states and immunological phenotypes.

The CDR3 covers 14 residues, taking in both the cysteine and the phenylalanine. Of all the DNA, just the CDR3 is kept, 42 bases in frame from base 1. Sequences MDHEN (CDR1) and SYDVKM (CDR2) are obtained from the germline V gene. The germline ends are 14 bases apart after V is trimmed by 5 bases and J by 7 bases. The sequence was collected from a woman between 40 and 55 years old in good health and CMV-seropositive. The chain employs TRBV28 and TRBJ2-2, and TRBD1 may be the D gene, going by 5 matching bases. The sample taken for sequencing was PBMCs. The nucleotide sequence is given as TGTGCCAGCAGTGGATCGGACACGCTCGGGGAGCTGTTTTTT. It is translated as CASSGSDTLGELFF.